Shown below are 22 T cell receptor beta chains from a single sample sequenced in a study of post-analysis software for immune sequencing data. Unique-molecular-identifier-tagged TCR beta cDNA libraries were used. In TCRdb, the PCR reads were re-called with MiXCR into one record per CDR3 protein. The repertoire holds over 700,000 distinct CDR3 sequences, with 30% as singletons. The antigens these receptors bind are not known. Study-level findings and limits: Patients carried a handful of TRBV segments more frequently than controls did, and TRBV5-6, TRBV5-1 and TRBV20-1 were among them.

The sample comprised blood. The receptor set was obtained from a girl aged 5 to 17 with multiple sclerosis.

The chain couples TRBV24-1 to TRBJ1-5; possible D gene TRBD1, 5 bases. CDR3 size: 14 residues. Trimming left V 5 bases short and J 3 bases short, with 10 bases between. Germline loops: CDR1 KGHDR, CDR2 SFDVKD. CDR3 residues: CATSGDGYNQPQHF. In nucleotides, the CDR3 is TGTGCCACCAGTGGGGACGGTTACAATCAGCCCCAGCATTTT.

This rearrangement joins TRBV20-1 to TRBJ2-7, with D tentatively TRBD1 (5 bases). There are 12 residues in the CDR3. Germline V gives CDR1 DFQATT, CDR2 SNEGSKA (reference sequence). V shed 3 bases and J shed 7 bases, with 13 bases lying between them. CDR3 bases: TGCAGTGCTAGCAAAGGGGTTAATGAGCAGTACTTC. The encoded protein is CSASKGVNEQYF.

This clonotype was observed a handful of times. The genes are TRBV18 and TRBJ2-7; D is unresolved. Germline CDR1 reads KGHSH; CDR2 reads LQKENI. The ends were cut back, 4 bases at V and 5 bases at J, with 15 bases in the middle. The CDR3 is made up of 14 amino acids. DNA of the CDR3: TGTGCCAGCTCACTCCCCATGCCCCTAGACGAGCAGTACTTC. As protein: CASSLPMPLDEQYF.

This clonotype was observed once. The junction does not match germline at one end; this may be a read error. The rearrangement uses TRBV3-1 and TRBJ2-3; tentative D call: TRBD2 (5 bases). This CDR3 has 13 residues. CDR1 is LGHDT and CDR2 is YNNKEL in the germline V gene (reference sequence). Written as DNA, the CDR3 is TGTGTCAGCAGCCAGGACCCGGGGGATACGCAGTATTTT. Translating gives CVSSQDPGDTQYF.

Concerning this clonotype itself: A much larger clone differs from this one at a single base, so this may be a read error. The gene calls are TRBV20-1 and TRBJ2-7, with TRBD1 identical over 8 bases. The J call could be wrong; TRBJ2-5 is a better fit for the DNA end. The CDR3 loop spans 15 amino acids. Germline assignment: CDR1 DFQATT and CDR2 SNEGSKA (reference sequence). The CDR3 is CSARGAAGGRETQYF. The CDR3 nucleotides read TGCAGTGCTAGAGGGGCCGCAGGGGGCCGGGAGACCCAGTACTTC.

The chain has TRBV15 and TRBJ2-3; weak D call: TRBD1 (6 bases). CDR1 and CDR2 from the germline V gene are LNHNV and YYDKDF (reference sequence). V shed 3 bases and J shed 1 base, with 11 bases lying between them. The CDR3 extends over 15 amino acids. CDR3 region: CATSSSGAGTDTQYF. The CDR3 DNA is TGTGCCACCAGCAGCTCAGGGGCCGGCACAGATACGCAGTATTTT.

The chain carries TRBV29-1 and TRBJ2-2, with D possibly matching TRBD2 (6 bases). With 3 bases removed from V and 8 bases from J, the gap between germline ends came to 22 bases. This CDR3 comprises 16 residues. Germline V CDR1 and CDR2: SQVTM, ANQGSEA. This CDR3 reads CSVDLRQGGRRGELFF. CDR3 in DNA: TGCAGCGTTGACCTCCGGCAGGGTGGGAGGAGAGGGGAGCTGTTTTTT.

This clonotype was counted only a few times. This rearrangement joins TRBV5-1 to TRBJ2-5; D gene unclear. The germline V gene encodes CDR1 SGHRS and CDR2 YFSETQ. V lost 4 bases and J lost 5, with 12 bases in between. This CDR3 has 13 amino acids. The CDR3 region is CASSPDPHETQYF. In DNA form, the CDR3 reads TGCGCCAGCAGCCCGGACCCACACGAGACCCAGTACTTC.

This clonotype was observed once. DNA for the CDR3: TGCAGCTCAGGGCGGACAGCCACATACAATGAGCAGTTCTTC. It yields the protein CSSGRTATYNEQFF. The V gene is TRBV29-1, the J gene TRBJ2-1; D perhaps matches TRBD1 (6 bases). V dropped 8 bases and J dropped 4 bases, with 18 bases sitting between them. CDR1 is SQVTM and CDR2 is ANQGSEA in the germline V gene. The CDR3 runs to 14 residues.

The DNA of the CDR3 is TGCGCCAGCAGCTTGGAGGCAGACACAGATACGCAGTATTTT. It specifies CASSLEADTDTQYF. This chain uses TRBV5-1 with TRBJ2-3; D call uncertain. Deletions cut 0 bases from V and 2 bases from J, with 7 bases between. The CDR3 totals 14 residues. Germline assignment: CDR1 SGHRS and CDR2 YFSETQ.

The V gene is TRBV28, the J gene TRBJ2-5, with a tentative D call TRBD1 (6 bases). Looked up from germline, CDR1 is MDHEN and CDR2 is SYDVKM. The CDR3 runs 15 residues. Trimming pared 1 base from V and 1 base from J, leaving 10 bases between. Written as DNA, the CDR3 is TGTGCCAGCAGTTTATCAGGGGCCCCCCAAGAGACCCAGTACTTC. This sequence encodes CASSLSGAPQETQYF.

The chain is built from TRBV24-1 and TRBJ2-3; D possibly corresponds to TRBD1 (5 bases). Germline-derived CDR1 and CDR2 are KGHDR and SFDVKD. CDR3 size: 16 residues. Between the trimmed V and J ends, which lost 4 bases and 0 bases, there was a span of 13 bases. This CDR3 is CATSEPTDISTDTQYF. The CDR3 region has the DNA TGTGCCACCAGTGAGCCGACAGATATTAGCACAGATACGCAGTATTTT.

The chain uses TRBV6-6 and TRBJ1-5; D gene unclear. Trimming removed 2 bases at V and 4 bases at J, with 3 bases between. Germline V gene data show CDR1 as MNHNY and CDR2 as SVGAGI (reference sequence). The CDR3 covers 12 residues. Here the CDR3 reads CASSYENQPQHF. The CDR3 region has the DNA TGTGCCAGCAGTTACGAGAATCAGCCCCAGCATTTT.

This clonotype was found a few times. The CDR3 bases are TGTGCCAGCAGCTTGGGGGACAGGAGAAACACTGAAGCTTTCTTT. Protein product: CASSLGDRRNTEAFF. This sequence joins TRBV7-6 and TRBJ1-1, with TRBD1 matching over 8 bases. Germline loops: CDR1 SGHVS, CDR2 FNYEAQ. V shed 3 bases, J shed 2 bases, and the junction held 5 bases outside the gene matches. This CDR3 region has 15 residues.

This clonotype was counted a few times. The V and J genes are TRBV4-3 and TRBJ2-3; D gene ambiguous. CDR3 length: 15 amino acids. Germline CDR1 is LGHNA and CDR2 is YSLEER. The V gene lost 1 base and the J gene lost 6 bases, with 14 bases spanning the gap. The CDR3, as DNA: TGCGCCAGCAGCCAAGTGATGGCCCACGCGGATACGCAGTATTTT. This sequence encodes CASSQVMAHADTQYF.

This clonotype was counted many times. The chain has TRBV29-1 and TRBJ2-7; D possibly corresponds to TRBD2 (5 bases). Germline lookup yields CDR1 SQVTM and CDR2 ANQGSEA. The CDR3 length is 14 residues. Trimming took off 6 bases at V and 0 bases at J, with 15 bases between the two ends. CDR3 amino acids: CSVVSGFSSYEQYF. CDR3 nucleotides: TGCAGCGTAGTAAGCGGTTTCAGCTCCTACGAGCAGTACTTC.

CDR3 DNA: TGTGCCAGCAGTTTCCCGACAGGGGGCCCCTACGAGCAGTACTTC. The encoded protein is CASSFPTGGPYEQYF. This chain links TRBV28 with TRBJ2-5; 10 nucleotides agree with TRBD1. TRBJ2-7 matches the DNA end more closely, so the J call is doubtful. The CDR3 is 15 amino acids. CDR1 MDHEN and CDR2 SYDVKM come from the germline V gene.

Only a few counts were recorded for this clonotype. The J gene is TRBJ2-5, the V gene TRBV25-1, with D maybe TRBD1 (6 bases). Looked up from germline, CDR1 is MGHDK and CDR2 is SYGVNS. The CDR3 loop spans 15 amino acids. V was shortened by 1 base and J by 5 bases, with 14 bases between the two germline ends. The DNA of the CDR3 is TGTGCCAGCAGTGAATTTAACAGGGTTTGGGAGACCCAGTACTTC. Translating it yields CASSEFNRVWETQYF. The complete variable domain, with remaining parts taken from reference TRBV25-1 and TRBJ2-5, reads EADIYQTPRYLVIGTGKKITLECSQTMGHDKMYWYQQDPGMELHLIHYSYGVNSTEKGDLSSESTVSRIRTEHFPLTLESARPSHTSQYLCASSEFNRVWETQYFGPGTRLLVL.

A few counts support this clonotype. V is TRBV29-1 and J is TRBJ2-7, with D possibly TRBD2 on 6 matching bases. The CDR3 consists of 12 residues. Germline loops: CDR1 SQVTM, CDR2 ANQGSEA. Trimming pared 7 bases from V and 5 bases from J, leaving 15 bases between. The DNA for the CDR3 is TGCAGCGGTGGTCCCGGGGGTAACGAGCAGTACTTC. Its protein product is CSGGPGGNEQYF.

The chain uses TRBV27 and TRBJ2-3; D may be TRBD2 (6 bases). The V end lost 2 bases, the J end lost 5 bases, and 14 bases lay between the germline ends. Germline CDR1 is MNHEY and CDR2 is SMNVEV (reference sequence). The CDR3 covers 15 residues. The CDR3 is CASSLVREPIDTQYF. Here the CDR3 DNA reads TGTGCCAGCAGTTTAGTGCGGGAACCTATAGATACGCAGTATTTT.

The CDR3 bases are TGTGCCAGCAGTTCGCCGGACGGAAATGAAAAACTGTTTTTT. It codes for CASSSPDGNEKLFF. The chain couples TRBV12-3 or TRBV12-4 to TRBJ1-4; D unresolved. The V end was cut by 4 bases, the J end by 5 bases, with 11 bases between. This CDR3 spans 14 amino acids.

There are a few counts of this clonotype. The CDR3 DNA sequence: TGCGCCAGCAGCTGGGTCGGGGCCGAGGGGAAAAACATTCAGTACTTC. Residues: CASSWVGAEGKNIQYF. V and J are TRBV5-1 and TRBJ2-4, with D perhaps being TRBD1 or TRBD2 (5 bases each). The CDR3 has 16 residues. Germline loops: CDR1 SGHRS, CDR2 YFSETQ. Between the trimmed V and J ends, which lost 3 bases and 4 bases, there was a span of 17 bases.